This T cell receptor beta chain was sequenced in a study of T cells in Graves' hyperthyroidism and ophthalmopathy. Uncontrolled infection, other autoimmune disease, pregnancy or lactation barred patients from enrollment. V lost 4 bases to trimming and J lost 0 bases, with 15 bases between them. Looked up from germline, CDR1 is LNHDA and CDR2 is SQIVND (reference sequence). This CDR3 spans 16 amino acids. TCR beta CDR3 region amplification was performed from RNA transcripts. The TCR CDR3 first-round RT-PCR relied on the HTBI primer set. TCRdb redid the calling of the multiplex PCR reads with MiXCR, one entry per CDR3 protein. Seen here are about 500,000 distinct CDR3 sequences, roughly a sixth observed once, and the top ten hold under 20%. This clonotype has ten or more counts. Its antigen is undetermined. Whole-study findings and limits: It was a median around seven months before onset that the model predicted ophthalmopathy.

The clonotype comes from a young woman with Graves' hyperthyroidism. The specimen was blood. This chain connects TRBV19 to TRBJ1-1; D is unresolved. The CDR3 DNA sequence: TGTGCCAGTAGTAGAACCTTGACCCTCATGAACACTGAAGCTTTCTTT. It translates to CASSRTLTLMNTEAFF.